The table lists the clone carrying this TCR beta chain with many counts. Antigen: not known. The source of the sample is a study of shared clonotypes between healthy human individuals. About the research overall: The cohort had a couple of women and a few men, ages 18 to 49. General observations from the study: Non-shared clonotypes had lower generation probabilities than those shared by all four donors.

The CDR3 contains 13 residues. Between the trimmed V and J ends, which lost 1 base and 2 bases, there was a span of 5 bases. Per the germline V gene, CDR1 is SGHNT and CDR2 is YENEEA. Genomic DNA (from each subset) was split evenly across several immunoSEQ plates. An approximately 210 ng quantity of DNA, about 30,000 T cell genomes, went into the sorted-subset replicate PCRs. The protocol was immunoSEQ multiplex PCR, while the TCRdb copy is restricted to in-frame clones and leaves out a portion. In the table there are some 1 million clones, about 70% of which are singletons. This TCR was recovered from a man aged 18 to 35 in good health. The sequenced material came from memory CD4+ T cells sorted from blood. Noted subset: CD45RA-negative fraction. The chain links TRBV11-3 to TRBJ2-5; D might be TRBD1 (5 bases). The CDR3 protein is CASSLGQQETQYF. CDR3 sequence (DNA): TGTGCCAGCAGCTTAGGACAGCAAGAGACCCAGTACTTC.